This passage covers 7 T cell receptor beta chains from one sample sequenced in a study of blood T cells in healthy people across ages. Then a second PCR, running about 7 to 11 cycles, was carried out with a sample-barcoded 5' primer and a J-beta primer mix. TCRdb reprocessed the 5' RACE reads with MiXCR, giving one entry per CDR3 protein. In the table there are some 1.5 million distinct CDR3 sequences, 28% of which are singletons. What was sequenced was blood. The receptors derive from a woman in her thirties in good health.

This clonotype occurred a few times. This rearrangement joins TRBV11-2 to TRBJ1-6, with D unclear. This CDR3 spans 16 amino acids. Germline assignment: CDR1 SGHAT and CDR2 FQNNGV. Trimming cost V 7 bases and J 8 bases, with 21 bases left between them. The CDR3 spells CASTQRGPGGHSPLHF. The CDR3, as DNA: TGTGCCAGCACCCAGAGAGGACCCGGCGGACATTCACCCCTCCACTTT.

The J gene is TRBJ2-1, the V gene TRBV7-6; TRBD2 matches at 11 bases. The length of the CDR3 is 15 residues. Germline CDR1 is SGHVS and CDR2 is FNYEAQ. The V segment lost 11 bases and the J segment 5 bases; nucleotides outside the gene matches: 11. This CDR3 reads CAGTIAGGWHNEQFF. As DNA, the CDR3 is TGTGCCGGCACCATAGCGGGAGGGTGGCACAATGAGCAGTTCTTC.

This clonotype was observed many times. The chain is built from TRBV10-3 and TRBJ2-5; D is uncertain. The V gene lost 0 bases and the J gene lost 5 bases, with 7 bases spanning the gap. The CDR3 is 13 amino acids. The germline V gene encodes CDR1 ENHRY and CDR2 SYGVKD. CDR3 sequence: CAISESAGETQYF. The CDR3 DNA is TGTGCCATCAGTGAGTCGGCTGGTGAGACCCAGTACTTC.

The chain is built from TRBV7-2 and TRBJ2-5; 7 bases agree with TRBD2. The junction had 11 bases not matched to a gene; V was cut back by 5 bases and J by 5 bases. The CDR3 is 15 amino acids. Germline CDR1 SGHTA, CDR2 FQGNSA. The DNA of the CDR3 is TGTGCCAGCAGCCTCGGTGGGAGGGGAGGGGAGACCCAGTACTTC. This translates into CASSLGGRGGETQYF.

The V gene is TRBV3-1, the J gene TRBJ2-5, with 12 nucleotides matching TRBD2. Germline CDR1 reads LGHDT; CDR2 reads YNNKEL (reference sequence). The CDR3 length is 18 residues. V shed 4 bases, J shed 3 bases, and the junction held 12 bases outside the gene matches. CDR3: CASSPELAGGPLKETQYF. CDR3 in DNA: TGTGCCAGCAGCCCGGAACTAGCGGGGGGACCCCTAAAAGAGACCCAGTACTTC.

This chain uses TRBV5-1 with TRBJ2-1; D may be TRBD1 (5 bases). Germline V lookup: CDR1 SGHRS, CDR2 YFSETQ. The CDR3 runs to 15 residues. V was cut by 7 bases and J by 4 bases, with 18 bases left in between. CDR3 coding DNA: TGCGCCAGCGGAAGGGGCGGCGGACGTTACAATGAGCAGTTCTTC. As protein: CASGRGGGRYNEQFF.

This clonotype was seen at least ten times. The genes are TRBV20-1 and TRBJ1-1; D is possibly TRBD1 (5 bases). From germline, CDR1 is DFQATT and CDR2 SNEGSKA (reference sequence). CDR3 size: 14 residues. Between the trimmed V and J ends, which lost 0 bases and 3 bases, there was a span of 11 bases. The CDR3 DNA is TGCAGTGCTAGAGACCCGGGGGTGGACACTGAAGCTTTCTTT. Protein: CSARDPGVDTEAFF.